The source of this T cell receptor (beta chain) is a study of cytomegalovirus exposure and HLA in healthy donors. Study-wide findings and caveats: Some TCR beta chains (roughly 150 of them) were listed as cytomegalovirus-associated. Three chains tied to CMV proved CMV antigen-specific in vitro. Later, an analysis found that TCR clusters from the first cohort tended to co-occur in the 90 to 150 validation repertoires.

Germline-derived CDR1 and CDR2 are MNHEY and SVGAGI. The CDR3 is 14 amino acids. V lost 0 bases to trimming and J lost 8 bases; unmatched junction nucleotides: 1. Clones were read by immunoSEQ multiplex PCR, and TCRdb kept only the in-frame ones, dropping some. This sample yields some 170,000 clones, of which around 81% are seen a single time; 2% to 2.5% belongs to the top ten. As regards this clone: The antigen is unknown.

The genes are TRBV6-5 and TRBJ1-2; 12 bases are shared with TRBD1. The clonotype originates from a man aged 30 to 39 in good health and CMV-seropositive. The sample was PBMCs. CDR3 DNA: TGTGCCAGCAGTTACTCGGGACAGGGGGCCGGCTACACCTTC. Its protein is CASSYSGQGAGYTF.